This T cell receptor beta chain is drawn from a study of response to subunit inactivated influenza vaccine. General study results and limits: Few additional T cells are recruited per seasonal influenza vaccination, authors suggested.

The CDR3 extends over 16 amino acids. Germline CDR1 SQVTM, CDR2 ANQGSEA. The V end was cut by 1 base, the J end by 0 bases, with 12 bases between. TCRdb independently ran MiXCR on the RT-PCR reads; one entry per CDR3 protein. The table includes under 550,000 distinct CDR3 sequences, 6% to 9% detected once. On this clonotype: What it binds is not known.

The chain uses TRBV29-1 and TRBJ2-2; TRBD2 is a possible D gene (6 bases). Source: PBMCs from blood, taken about 23 months after vaccination. The sequence came from a man between 50 and 69 years old who received an inactivated influenza vaccine. The CDR3 is CSVEGGSGTNTGELFF. The CDR3 DNA follows: TGCAGCGTTGAAGGGGGTAGCGGTACGAACACCGGGGAGCTGTTTTTT.